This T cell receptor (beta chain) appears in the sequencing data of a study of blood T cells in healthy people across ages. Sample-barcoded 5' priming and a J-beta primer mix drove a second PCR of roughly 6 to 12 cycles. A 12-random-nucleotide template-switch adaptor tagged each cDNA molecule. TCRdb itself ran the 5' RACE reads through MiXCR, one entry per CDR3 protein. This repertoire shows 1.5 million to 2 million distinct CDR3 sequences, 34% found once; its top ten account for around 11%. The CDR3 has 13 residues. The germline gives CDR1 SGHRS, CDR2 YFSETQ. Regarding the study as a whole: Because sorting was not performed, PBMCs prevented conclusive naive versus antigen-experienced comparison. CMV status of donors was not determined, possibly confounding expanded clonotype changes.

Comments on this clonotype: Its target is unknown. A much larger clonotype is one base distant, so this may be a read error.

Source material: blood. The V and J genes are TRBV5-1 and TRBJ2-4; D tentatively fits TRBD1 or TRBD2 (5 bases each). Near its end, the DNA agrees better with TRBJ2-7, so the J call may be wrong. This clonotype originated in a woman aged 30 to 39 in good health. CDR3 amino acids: CASGLGPPYEQYF. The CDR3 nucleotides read TGCGCCAGCGGCTTGGGACCCCCTTACGAGCAGTACTTC.